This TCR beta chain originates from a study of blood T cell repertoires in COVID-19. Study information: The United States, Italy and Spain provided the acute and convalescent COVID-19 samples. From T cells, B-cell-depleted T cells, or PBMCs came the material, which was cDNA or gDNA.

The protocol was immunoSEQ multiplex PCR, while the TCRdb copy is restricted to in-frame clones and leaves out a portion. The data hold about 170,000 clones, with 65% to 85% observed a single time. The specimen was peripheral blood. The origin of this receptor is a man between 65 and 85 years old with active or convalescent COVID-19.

The CDR3 sequence: CASSIDRAGSYEQYF. CDR3 coding DNA: TGTGCCAGTAGTATAGATCGTGCAGGCTCCTACGAGCAGTACTTC. This chain joins TRBV19 and TRBJ2-7; no reliable D call. V was pared by 0 bases and J by 0 bases, with 9 bases between. The V gene's germline CDR1 is LNHDA and CDR2 SQIVND (reference sequence). The CDR3 spans 15 residues.